This T cell receptor beta chain was profiled in a study of CD8+ T cells in alopecia areata. Treatment here: oral pan-JAK inhibitor, 5-10 mg twice daily. In each case, RNA was isolated and then reverse transcribed into cDNA as the sequencing template. The method was immunoSEQ multiplex PCR; TCRdb's version includes in-frame clones alone and lacks a portion of them. The repertoire holds about 200,000 clones, with just under 65% as singletons. This CDR3 spans 11 amino acids. Germline-derived CDR1 and CDR2 are MNHNY and SVGAGI (reference sequence). The V end was cut by 2 bases, the J end by 7 bases, with 6 bases between. Notes on the study in general: Numerous clones, expanded in lesions, remained in scalp and blood during tofacitinib. In scalp, tofacitinib significantly decreased clonality and expanded CD8+ clones among the top 100.

A word on this clone: Antigen specificity is unknown.

This chain connects TRBV6-6 to TRBJ2-7; D tentatively reads TRBD1 or TRBD2 (5 bases each). The sequence came from a human donor with alopecia areata. Here the sequenced sample was CD4+ T cells sorted from blood, taken at week 49, from a patient treated with tofacitinib. Written as DNA, the CDR3 is TGTGCCAGCAGTTACGAGGGGGAGCAGTACTTC. This sequence encodes CASSYEGEQYF.